This TCR beta chain stems from a study of blood T cells in healthy people across ages. CDR1 DFQATT and CDR2 SNEGSKA come from the germline V gene (reference sequence). This CDR3 has 13 amino acids. Between the trimmed V and J ends, which lost 2 bases and 2 bases, there was a span of 10 bases. Researchers report isolating at least 6.5 million PBMCs per sample. General observations from the study: The study regarded diversity estimates from one million T cells as underestimates.

This clonotype was detected only a few times. The antigen is not known. Using a J-beta primer mix together with a sample-barcoded 5' primer, a second PCR was run for roughly 6 to 11 cycles. Each cDNA molecule, via a template-switch adaptor with 12 random nucleotides, was tagged. TCRdb called the 5' RACE reads again in MiXCR, with one record for every CDR3 protein. Counted here are hundreds of thousands of distinct CDR3 sequences, around 21% occurring once; the ten biggest clones make up under 4%. The TCR was taken from a man in his 70s in good health. J is TRBJ2-7 and V is TRBV20-1, with a possible D match to TRBD2 (5 bases). Input material: blood. CDR3 amino acids: CSARSSQTYEQYF. CDR3 DNA sequence: TGCAGTGCTAGATCTAGCCAGACCTACGAGCAGTACTTC.